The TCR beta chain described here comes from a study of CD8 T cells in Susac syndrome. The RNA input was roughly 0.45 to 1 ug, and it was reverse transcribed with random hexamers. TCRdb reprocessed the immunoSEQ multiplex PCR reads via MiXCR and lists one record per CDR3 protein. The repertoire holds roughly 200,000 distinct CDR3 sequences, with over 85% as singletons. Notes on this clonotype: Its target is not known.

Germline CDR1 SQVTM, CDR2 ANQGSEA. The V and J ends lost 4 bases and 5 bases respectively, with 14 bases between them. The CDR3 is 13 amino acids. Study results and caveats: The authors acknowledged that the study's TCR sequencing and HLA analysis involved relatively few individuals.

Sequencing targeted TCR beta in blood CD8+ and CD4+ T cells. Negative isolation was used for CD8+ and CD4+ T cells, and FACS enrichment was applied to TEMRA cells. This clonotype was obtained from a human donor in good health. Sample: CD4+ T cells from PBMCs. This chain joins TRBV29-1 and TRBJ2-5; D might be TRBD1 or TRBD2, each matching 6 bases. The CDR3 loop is CSVARGARETQYF. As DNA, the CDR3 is TGCAGCGTTGCGAGGGGGGCTCGCGAGACCCAGTACTTC.